This T cell receptor beta chain comes out of a study of blood T cells in healthy people across ages. Overall study context: Researchers report that template switching captured about one barcoded beta molecule per two T cells.

General study results and limits: Estimated diversity that came from one million T cells was considered an underestimate.

Through a sample-barcoded 5' primer and a J-beta primer mix, a second PCR was run for roughly 6 to 12 cycles. TCRdb reanalysed the 5' RACE reads using MiXCR and keeps one entry per CDR3 protein. The sample has about 1.8 million distinct CDR3 sequences, 49% seen once. CDR3 length equals 14 residues. Trimming removed 7 bases at V and 0 bases at J, with 12 bases between. Germline CDR1 is MDHEN and CDR2 is SYDVKM. Notes on this clonotype: Its antigen is not known.

This TCR was recovered from a woman aged 40 to 50 in good health. The source material was blood. The gene calls are TRBV28 and TRBJ1-2, with unresolved D. CDR3 sequence (DNA): TGTGCCAGCACCCTTACGGGCACTAACTATGGCTACACCTTC. Encoded protein: CASTLTGTNYGYTF.